The 6 T cell receptor beta chains listed next were all sequenced from one sample in a study of blood T cell repertoires in COVID-19. Libraries were prepared by immunoSEQ multiplex PCR; TCRdb keeps only in-frame clonotypes and omits some of them. The sample lists approximately 170,000 clones; about 83% were seen once. The specimen was peripheral blood. These receptors came from a man aged 35-49 years who had recovered from COVID-19.

This clone was found once. The chain recombines TRBV11-2 with TRBJ2-7, with 9 nucleotides matching TRBD1. V shed 5 bases, J shed 2 bases, and the junction held 4 bases outside the gene matches. This CDR3 is 14 amino acids long. The germline V gene encodes CDR1 SGHAT and CDR2 FQNNGV. This CDR3 reads CASSEGQGPYEQYF. In DNA, the CDR3 is TGTGCCAGCAGCGAGGGACAGGGTCCCTACGAGCAGTACTTC.

This rearrangement joins TRBV6-6 to TRBJ2-1; 9 nucleotides agree with TRBD1. J lost 7 bases, V lost 4 bases, and 5 bases had no gene match. The CDR3 runs 14 residues. Germline V gene data show CDR1 as MNHNY and CDR2 as SVGAGI (reference sequence). DNA for the CDR3: TGTGCCAGCAGTTCCGGGACAGGGTCGAATGAGCAGTTCTTC. Protein sequence: CASSSGTGSNEQFF.

V is TRBV30 and J is TRBJ2-1, with D unresolved. The germline CDR1 and CDR2 sequences are GTSNPN and SVGIG (reference sequence). The V end was cut by 7 bases, the J end by 0 bases, with 10 bases between. The CDR3 extends over 13 amino acids. The CDR3 region is CAFIAASYNEQFF. The CDR3 region has the DNA TGTGCCTTTATAGCCGCCTCCTACAATGAGCAGTTCTTC. The full variable domain, its missing parts supplied by reference TRBV30 and TRBJ2-1, is SQTIHQWPATLVQPVGSPLSLECTVEGTSNPNLYWYRQAAGRGLQLLFYSVGIGQISSEVPQNLSASRPQDRQFILSSKKLLLSDSGFYLCAFIAASYNEQFFGPGTRLTVL.

This clone was seen only once. CDR3 sequence reads: CASSPWGGGVGETQYF. In DNA form, the CDR3 reads TGTGCCAGCAGTCCATGGGGTGGCGGGGTAGGAGAGACCCAGTACTTC. This chain uses TRBV6-2 or TRBV6-3 with TRBJ2-5, with a weak D call TRBD2 (6 bases). V was clipped by 5 bases and J by 4 bases, with 20 bases between them. Germline V gives CDR1 MNHEY, CDR2 SVGEGT. The CDR3 consists of 16 residues.

This sequence joins TRBV3-1 (or the pseudogene TRBV3-2) and TRBJ1-1; D gene unclear. Germline V CDR1 and CDR2: LGHDT, YNNKEL (reference sequence). The CDR3 has 13 amino acids. V lost 4 bases and J lost 2, with 8 bases in between. CDR3 region: CASSRTVNTEAFF. CDR3 nucleotides: TGTGCCAGCAGCCGTACAGTCAACACTGAAGCTTTCTTT.

This clone was seen a handful of times. J is TRBJ2-3 and V is TRBV7-3; 8 nucleotides agree with TRBD2. The CDR3 is made up of 14 amino acids. With 3 bases clipped from V and 1 base from J, the junction kept 0 bases outside the gene matches. Germline V gene data show CDR1 as SGHTA and CDR2 as FQGTGA. This CDR3 is CASSFSGGTDTQYF. Written as DNA, the CDR3 is TGTGCCAGCAGCTTTAGCGGGGGCACAGATACGCAGTATTTT.